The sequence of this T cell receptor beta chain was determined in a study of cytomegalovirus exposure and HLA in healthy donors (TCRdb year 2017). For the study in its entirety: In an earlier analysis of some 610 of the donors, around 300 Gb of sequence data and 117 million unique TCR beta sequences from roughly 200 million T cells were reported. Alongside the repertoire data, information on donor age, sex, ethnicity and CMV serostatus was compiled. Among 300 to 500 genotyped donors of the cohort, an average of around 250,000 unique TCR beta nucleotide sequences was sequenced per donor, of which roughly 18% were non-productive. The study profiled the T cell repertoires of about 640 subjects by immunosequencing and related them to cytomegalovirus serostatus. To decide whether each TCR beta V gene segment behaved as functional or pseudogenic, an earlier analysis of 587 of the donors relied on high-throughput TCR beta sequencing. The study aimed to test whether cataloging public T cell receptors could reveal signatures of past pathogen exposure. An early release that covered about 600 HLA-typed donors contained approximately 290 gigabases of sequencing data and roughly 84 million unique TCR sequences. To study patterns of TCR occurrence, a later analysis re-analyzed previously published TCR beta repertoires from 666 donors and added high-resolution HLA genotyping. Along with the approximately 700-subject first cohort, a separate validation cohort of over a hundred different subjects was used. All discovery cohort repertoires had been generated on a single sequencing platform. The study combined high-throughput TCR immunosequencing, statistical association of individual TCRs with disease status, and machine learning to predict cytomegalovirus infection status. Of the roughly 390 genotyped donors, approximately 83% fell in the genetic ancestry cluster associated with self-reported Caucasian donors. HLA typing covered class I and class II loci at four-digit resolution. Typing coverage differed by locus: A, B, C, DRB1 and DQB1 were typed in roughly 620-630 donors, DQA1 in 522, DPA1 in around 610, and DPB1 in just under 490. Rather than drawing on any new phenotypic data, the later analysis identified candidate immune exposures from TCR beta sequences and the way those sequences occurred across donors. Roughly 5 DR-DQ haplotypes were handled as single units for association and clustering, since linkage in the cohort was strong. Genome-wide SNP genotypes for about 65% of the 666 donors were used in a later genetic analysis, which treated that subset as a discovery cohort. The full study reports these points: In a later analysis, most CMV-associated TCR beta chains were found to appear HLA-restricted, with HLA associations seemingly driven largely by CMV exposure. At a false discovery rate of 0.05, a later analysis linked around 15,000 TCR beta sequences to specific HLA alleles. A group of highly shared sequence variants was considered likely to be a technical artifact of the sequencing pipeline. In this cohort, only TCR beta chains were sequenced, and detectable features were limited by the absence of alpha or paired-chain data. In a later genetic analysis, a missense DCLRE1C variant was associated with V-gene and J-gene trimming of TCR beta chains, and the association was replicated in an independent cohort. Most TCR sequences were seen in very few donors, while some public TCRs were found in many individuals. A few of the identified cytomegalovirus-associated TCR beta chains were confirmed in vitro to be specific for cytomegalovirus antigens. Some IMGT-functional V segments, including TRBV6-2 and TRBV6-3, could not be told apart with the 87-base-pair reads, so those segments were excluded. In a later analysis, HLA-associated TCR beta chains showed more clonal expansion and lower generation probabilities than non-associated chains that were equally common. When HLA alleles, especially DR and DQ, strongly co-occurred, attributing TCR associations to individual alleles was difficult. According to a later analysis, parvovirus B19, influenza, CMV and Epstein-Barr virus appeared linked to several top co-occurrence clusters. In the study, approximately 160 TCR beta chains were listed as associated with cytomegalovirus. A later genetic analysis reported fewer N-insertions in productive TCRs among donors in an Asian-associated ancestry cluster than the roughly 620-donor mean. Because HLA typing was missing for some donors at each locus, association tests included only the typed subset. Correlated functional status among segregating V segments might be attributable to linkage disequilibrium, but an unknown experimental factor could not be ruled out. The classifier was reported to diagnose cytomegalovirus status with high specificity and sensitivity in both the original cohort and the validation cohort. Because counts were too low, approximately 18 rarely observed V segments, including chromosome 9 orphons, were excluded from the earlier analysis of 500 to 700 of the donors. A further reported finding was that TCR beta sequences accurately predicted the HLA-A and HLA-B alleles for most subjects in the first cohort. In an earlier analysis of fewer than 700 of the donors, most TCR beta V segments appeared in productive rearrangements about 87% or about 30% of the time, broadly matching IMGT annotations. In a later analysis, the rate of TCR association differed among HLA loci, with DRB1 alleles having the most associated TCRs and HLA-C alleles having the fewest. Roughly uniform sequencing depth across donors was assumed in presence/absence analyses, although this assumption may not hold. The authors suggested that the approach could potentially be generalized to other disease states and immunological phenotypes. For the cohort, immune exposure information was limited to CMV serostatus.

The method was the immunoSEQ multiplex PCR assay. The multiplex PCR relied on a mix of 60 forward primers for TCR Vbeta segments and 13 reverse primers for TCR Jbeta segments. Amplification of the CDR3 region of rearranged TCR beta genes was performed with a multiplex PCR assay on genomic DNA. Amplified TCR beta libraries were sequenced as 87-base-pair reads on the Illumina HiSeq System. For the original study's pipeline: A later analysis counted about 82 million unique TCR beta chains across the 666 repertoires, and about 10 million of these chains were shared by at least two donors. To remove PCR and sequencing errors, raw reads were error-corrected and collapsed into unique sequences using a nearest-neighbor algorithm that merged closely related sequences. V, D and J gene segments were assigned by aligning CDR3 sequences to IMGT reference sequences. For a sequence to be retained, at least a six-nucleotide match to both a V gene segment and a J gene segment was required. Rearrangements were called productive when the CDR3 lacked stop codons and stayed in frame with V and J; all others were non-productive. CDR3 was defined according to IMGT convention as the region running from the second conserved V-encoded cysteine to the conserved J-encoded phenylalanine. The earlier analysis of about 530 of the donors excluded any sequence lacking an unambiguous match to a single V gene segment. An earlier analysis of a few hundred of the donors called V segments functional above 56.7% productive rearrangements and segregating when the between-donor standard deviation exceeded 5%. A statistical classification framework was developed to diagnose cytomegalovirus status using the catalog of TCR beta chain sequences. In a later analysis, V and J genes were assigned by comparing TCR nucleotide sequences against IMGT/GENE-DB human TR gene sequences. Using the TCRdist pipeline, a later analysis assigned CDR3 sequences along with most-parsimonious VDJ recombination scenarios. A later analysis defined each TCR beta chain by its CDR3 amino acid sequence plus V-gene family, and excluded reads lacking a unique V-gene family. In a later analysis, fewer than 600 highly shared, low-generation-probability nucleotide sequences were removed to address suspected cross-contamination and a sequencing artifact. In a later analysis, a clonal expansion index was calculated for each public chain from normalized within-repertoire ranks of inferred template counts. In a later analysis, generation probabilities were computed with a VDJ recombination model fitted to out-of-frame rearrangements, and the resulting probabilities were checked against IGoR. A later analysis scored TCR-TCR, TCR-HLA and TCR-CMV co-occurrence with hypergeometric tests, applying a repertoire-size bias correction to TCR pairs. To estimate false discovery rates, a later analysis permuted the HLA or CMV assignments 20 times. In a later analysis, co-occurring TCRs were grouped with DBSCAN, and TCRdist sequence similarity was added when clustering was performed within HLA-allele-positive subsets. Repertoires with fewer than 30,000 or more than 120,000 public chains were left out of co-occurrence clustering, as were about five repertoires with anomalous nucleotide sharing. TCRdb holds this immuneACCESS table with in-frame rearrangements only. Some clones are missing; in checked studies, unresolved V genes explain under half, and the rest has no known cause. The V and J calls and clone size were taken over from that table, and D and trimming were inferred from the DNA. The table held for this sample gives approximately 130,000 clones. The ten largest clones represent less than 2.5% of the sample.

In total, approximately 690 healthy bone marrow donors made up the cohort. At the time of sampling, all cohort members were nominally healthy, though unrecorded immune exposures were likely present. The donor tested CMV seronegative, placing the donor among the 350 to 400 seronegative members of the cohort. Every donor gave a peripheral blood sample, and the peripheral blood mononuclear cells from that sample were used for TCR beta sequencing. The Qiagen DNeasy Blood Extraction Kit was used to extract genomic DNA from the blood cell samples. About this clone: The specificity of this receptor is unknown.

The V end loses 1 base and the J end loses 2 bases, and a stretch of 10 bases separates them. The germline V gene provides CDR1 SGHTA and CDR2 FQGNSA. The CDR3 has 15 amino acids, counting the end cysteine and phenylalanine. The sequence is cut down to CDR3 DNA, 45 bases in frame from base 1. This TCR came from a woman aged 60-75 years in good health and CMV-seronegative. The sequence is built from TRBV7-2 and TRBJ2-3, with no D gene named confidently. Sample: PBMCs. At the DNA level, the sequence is TGTGCCAGCAGCTTAGTTGGTCAGATCACAGATACGCAGTATTTT. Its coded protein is CASSLVGQITDTQYF.